This TCR beta chain was sequenced in a study of blood T cells in healthy people across ages. Study observations and caveats: Percentage of naive T cells showed a strong correlation with TCR beta diversity. Observed TCR beta diversity per million T cells went down as age went up. This fall followed a roughly linear course with age.

This clonotype was counted between two and nine times. The antigen is not known. V was pared by 2 bases and J by 1 base, with 11 bases between. The CDR3 is made up of 15 amino acids. Germline V lookup: CDR1 MNHEY, CDR2 SMNVEV (reference sequence). The authors ran a second PCR of 7 to 11 cycles using a sample-barcoded 5' primer and a J-beta primer mix. Every single cDNA molecule received a tag from a template-switch adaptor with 12 random nucleotides. Using its own MiXCR run on the 5' RACE reads, TCRdb lists one record per CDR3 protein. The sample holds about 810,000 distinct CDR3 sequences; roughly 40% are singletons and the top ten take over 10%.

What was sequenced was blood. This TCR derives from a man between 18 and 29 years old in good health. The chain uses TRBV27 and TRBJ1-1, with a tentative D call TRBD1 (5 bases). The CDR3 DNA sequence: TGTGCCAGCAGTTTAGGGTCTGGGGCGAACACTGAAGCTTTCTTT. This encodes CASSLGSGANTEAFF.